These 7 T cell receptor beta chains were all obtained from the same sample, sequenced in a study of T cells in Graves' hyperthyroidism and ophthalmopathy. Amplified TCR beta CDR3 regions derived from RNA transcripts. In the first-round RT-PCR of the TCR CDR3, the HTBI primer set was used. TCRdb processed the multiplex PCR reads anew with MiXCR; each CDR3 protein has one entry. Of fewer than 900,000 distinct CDR3 sequences in the sample, roughly 17% were seen once. Sequenced: blood. These receptors were collected from a young man with Graves' hyperthyroidism.

This clonotype was recorded many times. This sequence joins TRBV18 and TRBJ2-3; D gene unclear. Germline V lookup: CDR1 KGHSH, CDR2 LQKENI. The CDR3 is 12 amino acids. V lost 5 bases and J lost 5, with 8 bases in between. The CDR3, as DNA: TGTGCCAGCTCAGCGCCGGGAGATACGCAGTATTTT. The encoded protein is CASSAPGDTQYF.

This clonotype showed up many times. The chain uses TRBV2 and TRBJ2-7; D is possibly TRBD1 (5 bases). Germline CDR1 is SNHLY and CDR2 is FYNNEI. Trimming shortened V by 3 bases and J by 6 bases, and 15 bases separated the two germline ends. The CDR3 covers 14 residues. As DNA, the CDR3 is TGTGCCAGCAGTGACAGGGCCAGTCGATCCGAGCAGTACTTC. It translates to CASSDRASRSEQYF.

This clonotype was detected ten times or more. This chain connects TRBV7-9 to TRBJ2-3; D ambiguous. Deletions cut 5 bases from V and 6 bases from J, with 21 bases between. Looked up from germline, CDR1 is SEHNR and CDR2 is FQNEAQ (reference sequence). This CDR3 region has 16 residues. CDR3 residues: CASSPGWGAIPDTQYF. CDR3 DNA sequence: TGTGCCAGCAGCCCCGGCTGGGGTGCTATCCCTGATACGCAGTATTTT.

This clonotype was counted between two and nine times. The chain employs TRBV18 and TRBJ2-7; 11 bases agree with TRBD2. The V segment lost 5 bases and the J segment 5 bases; nucleotides outside the gene matches: 11. The CDR3 spans 16 residues. Germline V gives CDR1 KGHSH, CDR2 LQKENI. The CDR3: CASSLLAGGPSDEQYF. The DNA for the CDR3 is TGTGCCAGCTCATTATTAGCGGGAGGGCCCTCAGACGAGCAGTACTTC.

This clonotype was detected many times. Written as DNA, the CDR3 is TGTGCCACCCGAGGAGCCCTTAACAATGAGCAGTTCTTC. This sequence encodes CATRGALNNEQFF. V usage is TRBV28 and J usage is TRBJ2-1, with D unclear. The germline V gene encodes CDR1 MDHEN and CDR2 SYDVKM. V gave up 10 bases and J gave up 5 bases, with 15 bases separating them. There are 13 residues in the CDR3.

This clonotype was detected a few times. This chain links TRBV6-2 or TRBV6-3 with TRBJ2-5; no reliable D call. This CDR3 region has 12 residues. Per germline, CDR1 MNHEY and CDR2 SVGEGT. Trimming left V 5 bases short and J 1 base short, with 5 bases between. The CDR3 protein is CASSTVQETQYF. CDR3 coding DNA: TGTGCCAGCAGTACTGTCCAAGAGACCCAGTACTTC.

The chain combines TRBV11-2 with TRBJ2-5, with D possibly TRBD2 on 6 matching bases. The CDR3 sequence is 15 residues long. From germline, CDR1 is SGHAT and CDR2 FQNNGV. V was pared by 5 bases and J by 2 bases, with 15 bases between. This CDR3 is CASSPQGGQQETQYF. CDR3 coding DNA: TGTGCCAGCAGCCCCCAGGGAGGCCAGCAAGAGACCCAGTACTTC.